One and the same sample provided the 20 T cell receptor beta chains below, sequenced in a study of radiotherapy plus CTLA-4 blockade in lung cancer. This table comes from immunoSEQ multiplex PCR, and its TCRdb copy is limited to in-frame clones, with some not included. The top ten hold about 8.5% of the sample, which has tens of thousands of clones, 65% to 80% seen once. Material: peripheral blood, obtained from a patient treated with radiotherapy plus ipilimumab. All receptors derive from a human donor with non-small cell lung cancer whose response to radiotherapy plus ipilimumab could not be evaluated.

The chain employs TRBV27 and TRBJ1-5; 8 bases map to TRBD1. In germline, CDR1 is MNHEY, CDR2 SMNVEV (reference sequence). The CDR3 runs to 13 residues. V lost 6 bases, J lost 6 bases, and 4 bases stayed unmatched. As DNA, the CDR3 is TGTGCCAGCAGCCGACAGGGGAGTCAGCCCCAGCATTTT. Translation: CASSRQGSQPQHF.

This rearrangement joins TRBV5-4 to TRBJ2-5; 9 bases are shared with TRBD2. The germline V gene encodes CDR1 SGHNT and CDR2 YYREEE (reference sequence). The ends lost 4 bases at V and 4 bases at J; junction bases unmatched: 5. The CDR3 has 14 amino acids. The CDR3 loop is CASSQELAGETQYF. In DNA form, the CDR3 reads TGTGCCAGCAGCCAAGAACTAGCGGGAGAGACCCAGTACTTC.

The chain uses TRBV7-8 and TRBJ2-7; TRBD2 agrees at 8 bases. Germline values: CDR1 SGHVS, CDR2 FQNEAQ. The CDR3 consists of 16 residues. The J segment lost 3 bases and the V segment lost 3 bases, leaving 10 bases of the junction unmatched. CDR3 bases: TGTGCCAGCAGCTTTAATCCTAGCGGGCTTCTCTACGAGCAGTACTTC. It specifies CASSFNPSGLLYEQYF.

There are a few counts of this clone. The rearrangement uses TRBV19 and TRBJ1-1; no definite D call. Between the trimmed V and J ends, which lost 5 bases and 2 bases, there was a span of 15 bases. Germline CDR1 reads LNHDA; CDR2 reads SQIVND (reference sequence). This CDR3 has 15 amino acids. The CDR3 DNA sequence: TGTGCCAGTAGTTTTAGGACGGACTCTAACACTGAAGCTTTCTTT. Translation gives CASSFRTDSNTEAFF.

The CDR3, as DNA: TGCGCCAGCAGCTCAGGACAGACTAACTATGGCTACACCTTC. Protein product: CASSSGQTNYGYTF. This chain links TRBV5-1 with TRBJ1-2, with a weak D call TRBD1 (6 bases). Germline V gives CDR1 SGHRS, CDR2 YFSETQ. The CDR3 covers 14 residues. Trimming removed 3 bases at V and 0 bases at J, with 9 bases between.

The V call is TRBV7-3, the J call TRBJ2-7; 7 positions match TRBD1. This CDR3 contains 15 residues. V lost 4 bases and J lost 2; bases outside the gene matches: 8. Germline lookup yields CDR1 SGHTA and CDR2 FQGTGA. The CDR3 sequence: CASSSNQGEAYEQYF. In DNA, the CDR3 is TGTGCCAGCAGCTCGAATCAGGGGGAAGCCTACGAGCAGTACTTC.

V and J are TRBV9 and TRBJ2-5; tentative D call: TRBD2 (6 bases). Trimming removed 0 bases from V and 5 bases from J, with 11 bases in between. This CDR3 has 14 residues. Germline V gene data show CDR1 as SGDLS and CDR2 as YYNGEE. CDR3 residues: CASSVGRGWETQYF. The CDR3 DNA follows: TGTGCCAGCAGCGTAGGCCGGGGGTGGGAGACCCAGTACTTC.

This clone was counted a few times. The chain uses TRBV30 and TRBJ1-6; 7 bases match TRBD1. From germline, CDR1 is GTSNPN and CDR2 SVGIG (reference sequence). This CDR3 spans 13 amino acids. Unmatched junction bases numbered 7, after V lost 8 bases and J lost 6 bases. The CDR3 protein is CAGRDRVNSPLHF. DNA of the CDR3: TGTGCCGGACGGGACAGAGTTAATTCACCCCTCCACTTT.

The chain recombines TRBV7-9 with TRBJ1-2, with 7 bases identical to TRBD1. V shed 5 bases and J 4 bases; nucleotides not matched to a gene: 4. The germline gives CDR1 SEHNR, CDR2 FQNEAQ (reference sequence). CDR3 length: 13 amino acids. DNA for the CDR3: TGTGCCAGCAGCGACAGGGACACCTATGGCTACACCTTC. This gives the protein CASSDRDTYGYTF.

This clone was seen only a few times. The chain has TRBV19 and TRBJ1-2, with a weak D call TRBD1 (5 bases). V lost 2 bases and J lost 6, with 13 bases in between. Germline loops: CDR1 LNHDA, CDR2 SQIVND (reference sequence). The CDR3 length is 14 residues. CDR3 DNA sequence: TGTGCCAGTAGTATATTCGTCAGGGAGGATGGCTACACCTTC. It specifies CASSIFVREDGYTF.

The table lists this clone with a count of one. V is TRBV28 and J is TRBJ2-1, with 9 bases that match TRBD1. J gave up 4 bases and V 7 bases, and 5 bases lay outside the gene matches. Germline assignment: CDR1 MDHEN and CDR2 SYDVKM. The CDR3 extends over 14 amino acids. The CDR3 coding sequence is TGTGCCAGCAATACCGGGACAGGGTACAATGAGCAGTTCTTC. This gives the protein CASNTGTGYNEQFF. Filled out from reference TRBV28 and TRBJ2-1, the complete variable domain reads DVKVTQSSRYLVKRTGEKVFLECVQDMDHENMFWYRQDPGLGLRLIYFSYDVKMKEKGDIPEGYSVSREKKERFSLILESASTNQTSMYLCASNTGTGYNEQFFGPGTRLTVL.

A remark on this clone: A far more abundant clone sits one base away, making this likely a read error. The chain has TRBV11-3 and TRBJ1-1; tentatively, D is TRBD1 (5 bases). Germline V gene data show CDR1 as SGHNT and CDR2 as YENEEA. V dropped 3 bases and J dropped 1 base, with 6 bases sitting between them. The CDR3 has 13 residues. This chain's CDR3 is CASSFTGNTEAFF. DNA of the CDR3: TGTGCCAGCAGCTTTACAGGGAACACTGAAGCTTTCTTT. Based on the CDR3 plus reference TRBV11-3 and TRBJ1-1, the full variable domain is EAGVVQSPRYKIIEKKQPVAFWCNPISGHNTLYWYLQNLGQGPELLIRYENEEAVDDSQLPKDRFSAERLKGVDSTLKIQPAELGDSAVYLCASSFTGNTEAFFGQGTRLTVV.

As for this clone: At one boundary the junction diverges from the germline segment, which might be a read error. V gene TRBV7-3 combines with J gene TRBJ2-1, with 7 bases aligning to TRBD2. The germline gives CDR1 SGHTA, CDR2 FQGTGA. This CDR3 spans 20 amino acids. The CDR3 DNA follows: TGTGCCAGCAGCTTAACGTTCCAGAACTTTGGACTAGTGAGTTACACTGAGCAGTTCTTC. Translating it yields CASSLTFQNFGLVSYTEQFF.

The chain links TRBV7-3 to TRBJ2-5, with TRBD2 matching over 10 bases. Germline CDR1 reads SGHTA; CDR2 reads FQGTGA. Trimming removed 5 bases from V and 9 bases from J; junction bases left unmatched: 3. The CDR3 contains 12 residues. The CDR3 DNA reads as TGTGCCAGCAGCGAGGGACTAGCGCCCCAGTACTTC. Its protein is CASSEGLAPQYF.

This clone was observed a few times. This chain uses TRBV2 with TRBJ2-2; TRBD1 is a possible D gene (5 bases). V was trimmed by 7 bases and J by 0 bases, leaving 9 bases between them. Germline CDR1 reads SNHLY; CDR2 reads FYNNEI. The CDR3 covers 14 residues. CDR3 DNA: TGTGCCAGCAAGGGGCTCGCGAACACCGGGGAGCTGTTTTTT. It yields the protein CASKGLANTGELFF.

The chain employs TRBV19 and TRBJ2-1; TRBD2 aligns across 7 bases. V trimming: 4 bases; J trimming: 8 bases; junction bases outside the gene matches: 17. Germline CDR1 and CDR2: LNHDA and SQIVND (reference sequence). CDR3 size: 17 residues. The CDR3 DNA reads as TGTGCCAGTAGTACTTTCCAGCGGGGCCCTTTATTCCATGAGCAGTTCTTC. Translation gives CASSTFQRGPLFHEQFF.

The chain joins TRBV7-2 to TRBJ2-2, with 8 bases matching TRBD2. The CDR3 has 15 amino acids. Germline V gene sequence: CDR1 SGHTA, CDR2 FQGNSA. Trimming cost V 2 bases and J 5 bases; bases outside gene matches: 4. The CDR3 DNA is TGTGCCAGCAGCTTACAGAGCGGGGGTACCGGGGAGCTGTTTTTT. Its protein is CASSLQSGGTGELFF.

The rearrangement joins TRBV29-1 to TRBJ1-2; 7 nucleotides line up with TRBD1. Germline V gene data show CDR1 as SQVTM and CDR2 as ANQGSEA. V dropped 4 bases and J dropped 3; count of bases not matched to a gene: 5. This CDR3 spans 13 amino acids. The CDR3 region has the DNA TGCAGCGTTGTTGACAGGGCTGACTATGGCTACACCTTC. The encoded protein is CSVVDRADYGYTF.

The chain recombines TRBV7-2 with TRBJ2-1; 15 bases align to TRBD2. The V and J ends lost 5 bases and 6 bases, in that order; junction bases with no gene match: 5. Germline V gene data show CDR1 as SGHTA and CDR2 as FQGNSA. The CDR3 runs to 16 residues. The DNA of the CDR3 is TGTGCCAGCAGCCGGACTAGCGGGAGGGTCGGCAATGAGCAGTTCTTC. Translated: CASSRTSGRVGNEQFF.

The rearrangement links TRBV6-1 to TRBJ1-2, with D tentatively TRBD1 (5 bases). The V and J ends lost 5 bases and 8 bases respectively, with 18 bases between them. The CDR3 consists of 14 residues. Germline V gene data show CDR1 as MNHNS and CDR2 as SASEGT. CDR3 loop: CASSQPGTLSGYTF. Here the CDR3 DNA reads TGTGCCAGCAGTCAACCCGGGACTCTCTCAGGCTACACCTTC.